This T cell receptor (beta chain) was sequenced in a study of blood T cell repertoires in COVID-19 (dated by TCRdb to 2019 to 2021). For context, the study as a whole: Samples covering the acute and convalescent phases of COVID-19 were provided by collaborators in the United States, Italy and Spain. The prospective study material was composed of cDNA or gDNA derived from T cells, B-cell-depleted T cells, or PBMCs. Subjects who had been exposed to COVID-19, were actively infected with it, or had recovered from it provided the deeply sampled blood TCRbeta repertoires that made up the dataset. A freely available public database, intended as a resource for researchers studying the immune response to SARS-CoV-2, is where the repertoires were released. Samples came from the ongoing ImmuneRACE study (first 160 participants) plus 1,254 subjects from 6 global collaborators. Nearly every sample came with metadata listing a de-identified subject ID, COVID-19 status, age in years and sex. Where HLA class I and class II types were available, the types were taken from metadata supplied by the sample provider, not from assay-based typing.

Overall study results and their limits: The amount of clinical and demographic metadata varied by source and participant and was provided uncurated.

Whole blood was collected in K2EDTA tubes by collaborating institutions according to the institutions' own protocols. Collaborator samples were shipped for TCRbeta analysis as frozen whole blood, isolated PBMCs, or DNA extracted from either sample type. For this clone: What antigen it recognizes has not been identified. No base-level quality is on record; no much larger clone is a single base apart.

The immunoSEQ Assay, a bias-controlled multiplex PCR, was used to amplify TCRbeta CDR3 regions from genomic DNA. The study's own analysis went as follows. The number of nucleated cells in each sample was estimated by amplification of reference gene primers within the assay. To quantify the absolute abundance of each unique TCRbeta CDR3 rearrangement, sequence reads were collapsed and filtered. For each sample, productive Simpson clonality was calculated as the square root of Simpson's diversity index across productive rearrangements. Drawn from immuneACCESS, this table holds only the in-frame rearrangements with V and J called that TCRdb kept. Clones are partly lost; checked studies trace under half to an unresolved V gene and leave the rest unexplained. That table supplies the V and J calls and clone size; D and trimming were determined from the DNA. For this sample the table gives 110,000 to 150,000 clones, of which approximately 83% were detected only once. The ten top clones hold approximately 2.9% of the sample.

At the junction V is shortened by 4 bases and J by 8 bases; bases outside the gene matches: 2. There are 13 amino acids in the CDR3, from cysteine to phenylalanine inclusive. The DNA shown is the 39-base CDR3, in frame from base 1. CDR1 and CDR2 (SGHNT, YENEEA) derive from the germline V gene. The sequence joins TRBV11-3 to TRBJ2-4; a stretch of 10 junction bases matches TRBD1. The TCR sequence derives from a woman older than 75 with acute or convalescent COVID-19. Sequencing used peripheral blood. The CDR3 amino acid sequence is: CASSYGQGDIQYF. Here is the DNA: TGTGCCAGCAGCTACGGACAGGGGGACATTCAGTACTTC.